The clone carrying this T cell receptor (beta chain) has a count of ten or more. The antigen is undetermined. The CDR3 consists of 12 residues. Trimming pared 1 base from V and 6 bases from J, leaving 7 bases between. CDR1 is LGHNT, CDR2 FRNRAP, per germline. Genomic DNA, serving as template, underwent TCR beta VDJ and CDR3 profiling. From the reads, TCRdb called clonotypes with MiXCR, one entry per CDR3 protein. In the table there are some 190,000 distinct CDR3 sequences, about 47% of which are singletons. The sample comes from a study of CD8+CD57+ T cells in acquired aplastic anemia. Findings and caveats of the study: Comparison of patients with controls identified roughly 27 shared CD8+ CDR3 sequences.

The origin of this receptor is a human donor in good health. The J gene is TRBJ2-7, the V gene TRBV12-5; tentatively, D is TRBD1 or TRBD2 (5 bases each). The sequencing sample was made of sorted CD4+, CD8+, or CD8+CD57+ T cells (not recorded which) from PBMCs. The CDR3 nucleotides are TGTGCTAGTGGTTTGGGAGGGGCCGAGCAGTACTTC. Amino acids: CASGLGGAEQYF.